This TCR beta chain was found in a study of identical twins. Study-level points and caveats: Insertions were fewer in abundant cord blood beta clonotypes, whereas memory repertoires showed none of this pattern.

After template switching added a universal primer site, the resulting cDNA carried unique molecular identifiers. MiXCR, run by TCRdb on the 5' RACE reads, gives a single entry per CDR3 protein. The top ten hold about 4.5% of the sample, which has under 800,000 distinct CDR3 sequences, less than 25% seen once. The CDR3 totals 16 residues. The ends lost 2 bases at V and 5 bases at J; junction bases unmatched: 9. From germline, CDR1 is SGDLS and CDR2 YYNGEE. This clonotype came up a few times. Its specificity is not known. These same records also appear under a second study, on T cells expressing NK-cell markers. That source reports: The authors derived TCR beta repertoires from sorted CD3+CD56+NKG2C+, CD3+CD56+NKG2C- and CD3+CD56-NKG2C+ T cells. Whether expanded NKG2C+ T cell clones were HCMV specific stayed uncertain.

The specimen was PBMCs. V and J are TRBV9 and TRBJ2-1; 8 bases are shared with TRBD2. The sequence came from a woman aged 18-29 years in good health. CDR3 amino acids: CASSVGSGSRDNEQFF. CDR3 DNA: TGTGCCAGCAGCGTTGGAAGCGGGAGCCGGGACAATGAGCAGTTCTTC.